This TCR beta chain was identified during a study of cytomegalovirus exposure and HLA in healthy donors. Germline values: CDR1 SNHLY, CDR2 FYNNEI. Trimming shortened V by 10 bases and J by 8 bases, and 18 bases separated the two germline ends. This CDR3 has 13 residues. PCR employed 60 Vbeta and 13 Jbeta primers. Produced via immunoSEQ multiplex PCR; TCRdb's table is partial and in-frame only. The table has about 160,000 clones, approximately 83% seen once. The clonotype comes from a woman aged 18 to 35 in good health and CMV-seronegative. Source material: PBMCs. This chain connects TRBV2 to TRBJ2-1; a possible D gene is TRBD1 (6 bases). Here the CDR3 reads CATPHWTVYEQFF. The DNA for the CDR3 is TGTGCCACCCCGCACTGGACAGTTTATGAGCAGTTCTTC.